This TCR beta chain was retrieved from a study of T-cell reconstitution after alpha-beta-depleted transplantation in children. Germline V gene data show CDR1 as MNHEY and CDR2 as SVGEGT. CDR3 length: 12 amino acids. Trimming left V 5 bases short and J 5 bases short, with 7 bases between. During its preparation, the TCRbeta library received unique molecular identifiers. TCRdb re-analysed the PCR reads in MiXCR, keeping a single row per CDR3 protein. The profile shows about 200,000 distinct CDR3 sequences, 5.5% to 7% of them singletons. This clonotype was seen ten or more times. V is TRBV6-2 or TRBV6-3 and J is TRBJ1-5; no definite D call. The TCR comes from a girl less than two years old with combined immunodeficiency, due to receive a stem cell transplant. Material: PBMCs, obtained before TCRalphabeta/CD19-depleted stem cell transplant. CDR3 residues: CASSQAYQPQHF. Written as DNA, the CDR3 is TGTGCCAGCAGTCAGGCGTATCAGCCCCAGCATTTT.